This TCR beta chain came from a study of blood T cell repertoires in COVID-19 (dated by TCRdb to 2018 to 2020). About the full investigation: Collaborator samples came from the United States, Italy and Spain and covered acute and convalescent phases of COVID-19. The material from the prospective study consisted of cDNA or gDNA derived from T cells, B-cell-depleted T cells, or PBMCs. Deeply sampled blood TCRbeta repertoires from subjects exposed to, actively infected with, or recovered from COVID-19 were included in the dataset. The repertoires were released in a freely available public database meant as a resource for research on the immune response to SARS-CoV-2. Samples were obtained from the ongoing ImmuneRACE study (first 160 participants) and from 1,254 subjects provided by 6 global collaborators. Nearly every sample came with metadata listing a de-identified subject ID, COVID-19 status, age in years and sex. HLA class I and class II types, where available, came from metadata supplied by the sample provider rather than from assay-based typing.

The immunoSEQ Assay, a bias-controlled multiplex PCR, was used to amplify TCRbeta CDR3 regions from genomic DNA. On the study's bioinformatics: The number of nucleated cells in each sample was estimated by amplification of reference gene primers within the assay. To quantify the absolute abundance of each unique TCRbeta CDR3 rearrangement, sequence reads were collapsed and filtered. For each sample, productive Simpson clonality was calculated as the square root of Simpson's diversity index over productive rearrangements. The table comes from immuneACCESS by way of TCRdb, which keeps in-frame sequences with V and J called. Part of the clones is missing from these tables; in studies checked, under half for an unresolved V gene and the rest for unknown reasons. That table furnishes V, J and clone size, whereas the DNA furnished D and trimming. This sample holds 200,000 to 300,000 clones; more than 80% were observed only once. The ten largest account for roughly 3.7% of the sample.

Note on this clone: It lacks a known antigen. Per-base quality was not reported, and no clone a single base away is much larger than it.

Findings and caveats that apply to the study as a whole: The amount of clinical and demographic metadata varied by source and participant and was provided uncurated.

The collaborating institutions used their own protocols to collect whole blood in K2EDTA tubes. For TCRbeta analysis, collaborator samples were shipped as frozen whole blood, as isolated PBMCs, or as DNA extracted from either sample type. V is pared back by 4 bases and J by 5 bases, with 18 bases lying between the germline termini. Per the germline V gene (reference sequence), SGHNT is the CDR1 and YYREEE is the CDR2. The CDR3 runs 15 residues from the cysteine to the phenylalanine. Left in the record is the CDR3 DNA by itself, 45 bases read in frame from the first base. What was sequenced was peripheral blood. This receptor chain uses TRBV5-4 and TRBJ2-5; a weak D assignment points to TRBD2 (6 bases agree). This clonotype was obtained from a woman aged 35 to 49 with acute or convalescent COVID-19. The CDR3 corresponds to CASSPGGAGRETQYF. The bases read TGTGCCAGCAGCCCTGGCGGGGCCGGGCGGGAGACCCAGTACTTC. With all but the CDR3 taken from the reference TRBV5-4 and TRBJ2-5 genes, the full variable domain is: ETGVTQSPTHLIKTRGQQVTLRCSSQSGHNTVSWYQQALGQGPQFIFQYYREEENGRGNFPPRFSGLQFPNYSSELNVNALELDDSALYLCASSPGGAGRETQYFGPGTRLLVL.